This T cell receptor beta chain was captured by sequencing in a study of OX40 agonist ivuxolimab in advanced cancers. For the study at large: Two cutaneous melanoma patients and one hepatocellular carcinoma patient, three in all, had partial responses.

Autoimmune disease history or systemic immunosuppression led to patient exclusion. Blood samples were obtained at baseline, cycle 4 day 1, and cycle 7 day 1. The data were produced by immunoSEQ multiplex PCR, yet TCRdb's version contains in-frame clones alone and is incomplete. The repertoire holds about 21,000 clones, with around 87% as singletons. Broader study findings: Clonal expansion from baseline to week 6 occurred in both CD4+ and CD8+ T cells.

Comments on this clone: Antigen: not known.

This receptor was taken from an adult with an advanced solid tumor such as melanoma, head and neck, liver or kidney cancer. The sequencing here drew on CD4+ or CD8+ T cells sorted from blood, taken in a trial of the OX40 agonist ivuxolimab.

CDR3 protein: CASKWNTGELFF. CDR3 nucleotide sequence: TGTGCCAGCAAGTGGAACACCGGGGAGCTGTTTTTT. The gene calls are TRBV6-5 and TRBJ2-2, with D hard to call. Germline assignment: CDR1 MNHEY and CDR2 SVGAGI. The CDR3 has 12 amino acids. V lost 7 bases to trimming and J lost 1 base, with 4 bases between them.